These 8 T cell receptor beta chains originate from one sample sequenced in a study of low-dose radiotherapy and immunotherapy resistance in tumors. TRAV and TRBV primers primed cDNA for both TCRalpha and TCRbeta. It was with a constant-region primer and a V-primer adapter that TCRs were amplified over approximately 18 PCR cycles. TCRdb ran MiXCR on the reads and lists one entry per CDR3 protein. The repertoire holds 95,000 to 100,000 distinct CDR3 sequences, with about a fifth as singletons. Indicated time point: after trial treatment. Treatment specified: LDRT plus nivolumab, ipilimumab, low-dose cyclophosphamide and aspirin (RACIN trial). The sequencing used PBMCs, collected after low-dose radiotherapy plus immunotherapy. These receptors came from a male donor with prostate cancer.

This clonotype was detected many times. The chain links TRBV20-1 to TRBJ2-7; 7 bases fit TRBD1. Germline CDR1 reads DFQATT; CDR2 reads SNEGSKA (reference sequence). This CDR3 comprises 13 residues. The junction had 5 bases not matched to a gene; V was cut back by 3 bases and J by 3 bases. This chain's CDR3 is CSASGDSFYEQYF. In DNA, the CDR3 is TGCAGTGCTAGCGGGGACAGCTTCTACGAGCAGTACTTC.

This clonotype was recorded a few times. The chain is built from TRBV11-2 and TRBJ2-5; tentatively, D is TRBD1 or TRBD2 (5 bases each). This CDR3 region has 15 residues. Trimming stripped 6 bases from V and 5 bases from J, with 19 bases between. The germline V gene has CDR1 SGHAT and CDR2 FQNNGV. In DNA form, the CDR3 reads TGTGCCAGCAGTGTGGTAGGGGAGCAGATGGAGACCCAGTACTTC. Translated, it gives CASSVVGEQMETQYF.

On this clonotype: A far larger clone lies a single base away; this is likely a read error. The chain has TRBV7-4 and TRBJ2-1; D gene unclear. Germline V gene sequence: CDR1 SGHVT, CDR2 SQSDAQ. CDR3 size: 13 residues. The CDR3 loop reads CSSRTQWANEQFF. The CDR3 nucleotides read TGTTCCAGCAGAACCCAGTGGGCGAATGAGCAGTTCTTC.

This clonotype came up many times. This chain links TRBV5-1 with TRBJ2-7, with 8 bases lining up with TRBD2. CDR1 is SGHRS, CDR2 YFSETQ, per germline. The length of the CDR3 is 15 residues. V shed 0 bases, J shed 4 bases, and the junction held 6 bases outside the gene matches. CDR3 residues: CASSLEPSGLYEQYF. The CDR3 DNA reads TGCGCCAGCAGCTTGGAGCCTAGCGGGCTATACGAGCAGTACTTC.

This chain connects TRBV3-1 to TRBJ2-2, with 7 bases matching TRBD2. This CDR3 contains 14 residues. With V trimmed by 4 bases and J by 6 bases, 5 bases remained unmatched. The germline gives CDR1 LGHDT, CDR2 YNNKEL (reference sequence). The CDR3 DNA follows: TGTGCCAGCAGCCGCGGACTAGGGTCCGGGGAGCTGTTTTTT. It encodes CASSRGLGSGELFF.

This clonotype was seen ten or more times. The V and J genes are TRBV3-1 and TRBJ2-3, with a tentative D call TRBD2 (5 bases). Trimming shortened V by 1 base and J by 0 bases, and 14 bases separated the two germline ends. Per germline, CDR1 LGHDT and CDR2 YNNKEL (reference sequence). The CDR3 extends over 17 amino acids. CDR3 region: CASSQGSWTHSTDTQYF. The CDR3 DNA follows: TGTGCCAGCAGCCAAGGGTCGTGGACTCACAGCACAGATACGCAGTATTTT.

Many counts were recorded for this clonotype. This CDR3 is CASSLGAQFRASNYGYTF. The CDR3, as DNA: TGTGCCAGCAGCTTAGGGGCCCAGTTTCGGGCCTCTAACTATGGCTACACCTTC. The chain uses TRBV7-6 and TRBJ1-2; D is undetermined. Germline lookup yields CDR1 SGHVS and CDR2 FNYEAQ. V was cut by 1 base and J by 0 bases, with 18 bases left in between. This CDR3 has 18 amino acids.

In this sample, this clonotype turned up many times. The chain employs TRBV6-6 and TRBJ2-1; TRBD1 aligns across 7 bases. J was trimmed by 0 bases and V by 2 bases; bases with no gene match: 10. This CDR3 is built from 18 residues. Germline V gene data show CDR1 as MNHNY and CDR2 as SVGAGI (reference sequence). The CDR3 DNA reads as TGTGCCAGCAGTTACGGTATAGGGGGCACGAGCTCCTACAATGAGCAGTTCTTC. This gives the protein CASSYGIGGTSSYNEQFF.